This T cell receptor (beta chain) is from a study of T cells in Graves' hyperthyroidism and ophthalmopathy (dated by TCRdb to about 2019). About the study as a whole: Peripheral blood was sampled at the time of initial diagnosis, prior to any treatment. Prospective prediction of ophthalmopathy was tested in an independent validation cohort of fewer than 20 hyperthyroidism patients and around 16 patients who later progressed to ophthalmopathy. For training and testing, the 100 or so patients in the discovery cohort were randomly divided in a 7:3 ratio. According to the paper, TCR Vbeta CDR3 sequencing was carried out on some 140 peripheral blood samples, which came from some 41 ophthalmopathy, around 75 hyperthyroidism and approximately 17 progressor patients. After sampling, hyperthyroidism patients received methimazole starting at 30 mg daily, and ophthalmopathy patients received high-dose intravenous methylprednisolone. To identify TCR V-J signatures that set the groups apart, the researchers used a discovery cohort of 100 patients, made up of 40 to 45 with Graves' ophthalmopathy and 57 with stable Graves' hyperthyroidism. The study also compared thyroid tissue and blood T-cell repertoires from several Graves' hyperthyroidism patients.

Results the study describes overall, beyond this receptor: In validation, the model predicted progression to ophthalmopathy with approximately 71% sensitivity and 72% to 85% specificity, a median of around 6.6 months before onset. No statistical method was used to fix the sample size in advance, and group allocation was not hidden from the investigators. Blood samples also contained most of the expanded thyroid clonotypes (frequency above 0.001), which suggests that blood repertoires may reflect thyroid immune responses. A 13 V-J signature model separated ophthalmopathy from stable hyperthyroidism, with roughly 88% sensitivity and 81% to 82% specificity in cross-validation and 80%/75% in testing.

Hyperthyroidism patients were newly diagnosed, with disease duration under 2 months, and aged 18 to 65 years. The study excluded patients with uncontrolled infections, other autoimmune diseases, pregnancy or lactation. Diagnoses were based on clinical symptoms, serum thyroxine and TRAb, thyroid ultrasound and orbital computed tomography. Blood from progressor patients was drawn when they were first diagnosed with hyperthyroidism, before any ophthalmopathy symptoms appeared. PBMCs were separated from 8 to 10 ml of fresh peripheral blood using Ficoll-Paque density gradient centrifugation. Progressor patients were first diagnosed with Graves' hyperthyroidism and then developed ophthalmopathy during follow-up. Total RNA was extracted with Trizol reagent, and quality was checked on an Agilent 2100 Bioanalyzer. This clonotype was counted ten times or more. Its target antigen remains unknown. Base qualities are not provided; no much larger clone lies one nucleotide away.

V gives up 4 bases and J gives up 3 bases, and the segment between their germline ends measures 12 bases. According to the germline V gene, CDR1 reads SGHTA and CDR2 reads FQGNSA. Reading from cysteine to phenylalanine, the CDR3 counts 14 amino acids. Just the 42-base CDR3 DNA is kept, in frame starting at base 1. Amplification of TCR beta CDR3 regions was carried out from RNA transcripts. For the first round of RT-PCR on the TCR CDR3, the HTBI primer set was used together with the Qiagen OneStep RT-PCR kit. Libraries were constructed in a second round of multiplex PCR, after which size selection and purification were carried out. Libraries were sequenced paired-end with 100 bp reads on an Illumina HiSeq2000. The study's own analysis went as follows. SOAPnuke was used to process the raw data, throwing out any read that contained adapters or uncalled bases, had a mean Phred below 15, or lacked an exact constant-primer or identifier match. COPE v1.2.5 was used to merge high-quality paired reads, and clonotypes were defined as unique nucleotide sequences. Clonotypes were aligned to IMGT TRBV, TRBD and TRBJ reference segments using MiTCR v1.1. Analysis was restricted to V-J combinations with a frequency above 0.0001, which covered over 98% of repertoires. A TCS score was defined as the ratio between F50 (clonal expansion) and ExV (chaos), using BLOSUM62-based TCRdist between CDR3 peptides within each V-J. Welch's t-statistics and random forest reduced 500 to 550 V-J features to 13, which were used in a naive Bayes classifier (R e1071). The public reads were reprocessed in TCRdb via fastp at Q25 and MiXCR, keeping in-frame beta chains. One record per CDR3 amino acid sequence lists the most common genes and DNA. TCRdb's processing, not the authors' own work, is the source of the V and J calls. Counted in this sample were a few hundred thousand distinct CDR3 sequences; 15% to 19% of them appeared once. 25% to 35% of the sample is held by the ten biggest clonotypes.

Material for sequencing was blood. The sequence was collected from a woman under 30 with Graves' hyperthyroidism that later progressed to Graves' ophthalmopathy. The rearranged segments are TRBV7-2 and TRBJ1-1; there is no confident call for the D gene. The CDR3 loop reads CASSSPTGYTEAFF. The DNA is as follows: TGTGCCAGCAGCTCCCCTACGGGATACACTGAAGCTTTCTTT.